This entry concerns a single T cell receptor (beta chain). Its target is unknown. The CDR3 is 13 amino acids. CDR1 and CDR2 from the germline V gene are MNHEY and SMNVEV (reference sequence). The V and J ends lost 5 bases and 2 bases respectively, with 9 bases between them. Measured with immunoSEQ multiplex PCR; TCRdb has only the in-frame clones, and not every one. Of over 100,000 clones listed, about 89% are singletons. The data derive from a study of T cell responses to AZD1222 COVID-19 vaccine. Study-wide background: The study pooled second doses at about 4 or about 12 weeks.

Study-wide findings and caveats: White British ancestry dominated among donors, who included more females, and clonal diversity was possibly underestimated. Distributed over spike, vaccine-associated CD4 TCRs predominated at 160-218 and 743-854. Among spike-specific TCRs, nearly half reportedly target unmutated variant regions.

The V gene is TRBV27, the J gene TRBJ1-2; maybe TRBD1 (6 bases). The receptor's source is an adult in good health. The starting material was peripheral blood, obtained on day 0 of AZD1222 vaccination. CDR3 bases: TGTGCCAGCAGTCAGGACAGAAACTATGGCTACACCTTC. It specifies CASSQDRNYGYTF.